The count of the clone carrying this T cell receptor (beta chain) is one. Antigen unknown. Sequenced patients had shown CD8+CD57+ cell expansion by flow cytometry. With no exception, the patients had severe acquired aplastic anemia. Blood samples were obtained from patients who had received no prior therapy. For CDR3 and TCR beta VDJ profiling, genomic DNA was the template used. One entry per CDR3 protein results from TCRdb running MiXCR on the reads. This sample has more than 150,000 distinct CDR3 sequences; around 50% occur once, and the top ten carry over 10%. The sample is drawn from a study of CD8+CD57+ T cells in acquired aplastic anemia. V shed 7 bases and J shed 3 bases, with 10 bases lying between them. In germline, CDR1 is LNHDA, CDR2 SQIVND (reference sequence). The CDR3 runs 13 residues. The study, taken as a whole, reports: Sharing between patients and controls was observed for around 30 CD8+ CDR3 sequences.

This TCR was sampled from a human donor with aplastic anemia. The J gene is TRBJ1-5, the V gene TRBV19, with a tentative D call TRBD1 (5 bases). Sequencing input: sorted CD4+, CD8+, or CD8+CD57+ T cells (not recorded which) from PBMCs. The DNA for the CDR3 is TGTGCCAGTATCGCGGGGGTCAATCAGCCCCAGCATTTT. Translation gives CASIAGVNQPQHF.